This TCR beta chain was observed in a study of OX40 agonist ivuxolimab in advanced cancers. This clone was detected once. TCRdb's table, derived via immunoSEQ multiplex PCR, lists solely in-frame clones and lacks some. The sample lists 50,000 to 65,000 clones, around 81% seen once, with 0.9% to 1.1% in the top ten. Trimming cost V 0 bases and J 7 bases, with 13 bases left between them. Germline CDR1 SGHVS, CDR2 FNYEAQ. The CDR3 covers 15 residues. This chain joins TRBV7-6 and TRBJ2-1; D uncertain. This sequence originates from an adult with an advanced solid tumor such as melanoma, head and neck, liver or kidney cancer. Source: CD4+ or CD8+ T cells sorted from blood, taken in a trial of the OX40 agonist ivuxolimab. CDR3 protein: CASSLAGSVYNEQFF. The CDR3 nucleotides are TGTGCCAGCAGCTTAGCTGGGTCCGTATATAATGAGCAGTTCTTC.